The 27 T cell receptor beta chains given below trace back to one sample, sequenced in a study of T cell repertoires in cytomegalovirus infection. TCRdb processed the reads anew with MiXCR; each CDR3 protein has one entry. The sample has over 250,000 distinct CDR3 sequences, more than 20% seen once. Specimen: PBMCs. The receptors shown here come from a human donor in good health (CMV status not recorded). Some clones in this sample may be carry-over from other donors' samples.

The chain carries TRBV7-2 and TRBJ2-1; the D gene is possibly TRBD2 (7 bases). The V and J ends lost 5 bases and 7 bases respectively, with 15 bases between them. Germline V lookup: CDR1 SGHTA, CDR2 FQGNSA. The CDR3 length is 14 residues. The chain's CDR3 is CASSPPGGRNEQFF. The CDR3 coding sequence is TGTGCCAGCAGCCCCCCCGGGGGGCGTAATGAGCAGTTCTTC.

This clonotype was found a few times. The rearrangement links TRBV28 to TRBJ1-2; no reliable D call. CDR1 is MDHEN, CDR2 SYDVKM, per germline. CDR3 length: 15 residues. The ends were cut back, 2 bases at V and 4 bases at J, with 14 bases in the middle. CDR3 DNA: TGTGCCAGCAGTTTAGGCGGCACGGTACTCTATGGCTACACCTTC. Protein sequence: CASSLGGTVLYGYTF.

The rearrangement links TRBV12-3 or TRBV12-4 to TRBJ2-1, with D perhaps TRBD2 (6 bases). This CDR3 is 15 amino acids long. The germline V and J ends were trimmed by 3 bases and 5 bases, with 14 bases remaining between them. DNA of the CDR3: TGTGCCAGCAGTTTTGGCGGGACGGCCCACAATGAGCAGTTCTTC. Translating gives CASSFGGTAHNEQFF.

This clonotype came up a few times. The rearrangement links TRBV29-1 to TRBJ2-2; D is tentatively TRBD1 or TRBD2 (5 bases each). V was clipped by 6 bases and J by 4 bases, with 15 bases between them. The germline CDR1 and CDR2 sequences are SQVTM and ANQGSEA. The CDR3 spans 14 residues. CDR3 amino acids: CSVRSAGSTGELFF. CDR3 nucleotides: TGCAGCGTCCGATCCGCAGGGAGCACCGGGGAGCTGTTTTTT.

This clonotype came up a few times. V usage is TRBV20-1 and J usage is TRBJ2-3, with no clear D. Germline-derived CDR1 and CDR2 are DFQATT and SNEGSKA (reference sequence). The CDR3 covers 13 residues. The ends were cut back, 6 bases at V and 4 bases at J, with 14 bases in the middle. The CDR3 region is CSAEFSSADTQYF. DNA for the CDR3: TGCAGTGCCGAGTTCTCCAGTGCAGATACGCAGTATTTT.

The chain joins TRBV12-3 or TRBV12-4 to TRBJ1-5; D not certain. The CDR3 runs 15 residues. The V and J ends lost 5 bases and 5 bases respectively, with 16 bases between them. CDR3 sequence (DNA): TGTGCCAGCAGTACCCGGTCAGGCGACTATCAGCCCCAGCATTTT. It translates to CASSTRSGDYQPQHF.

This clonotype was counted at least ten times. The chain joins TRBV7-2 to TRBJ1-1; weak D call: TRBD1 (6 bases). V dropped 1 base and J dropped 4 bases, with 13 bases sitting between them. The CDR3 covers 15 residues. Germline V CDR1 and CDR2: SGHTA, FQGNSA. CDR3 region: CASSLDFRDITEAFF. CDR3 DNA: TGTGCCAGCAGCTTAGATTTCAGGGACATCACTGAAGCTTTCTTT. The full variable domain, its missing parts supplied by reference TRBV7-2 and TRBJ1-1, is GAGVSQSPSNKVTEKGKDVELRCDPISGHTALYWYRQSLGQGLEFLIYFQGNSAPDKSGLPSDRFSAERTGGSVSTLTIQRTQQEDSAVYLCASSLDFRDITEAFFGQGTRLTVV.

A few counts support this clonotype. The chain links TRBV2 to TRBJ1-4; 11 nucleotides match TRBD1. J lost 0 bases, V lost 6 bases, and 3 bases had no gene match. In germline, CDR1 is SNHLY, CDR2 FYNNEI. The CDR3 contains 16 residues. The CDR3 bases are TGTGCCAGCAGCGGACAGGGGGCAGCAACTAATGAAAAACTGTTTTTT. Its translation is CASSGQGAATNEKLFF.

The chain recombines TRBV5-1 with TRBJ2-3; possibly TRBD1 for D (5 bases). Germline V lookup: CDR1 SGHRS, CDR2 YFSETQ. The CDR3 loop spans 14 amino acids. V lost 1 base and J lost 6, with 12 bases in between. In DNA, the CDR3 is TGCGCCAGCAGCTTGCAAGGGGCTGACGATACGCAGTATTTT. It translates to CASSLQGADDTQYF.

The chain uses TRBV10-3 and TRBJ1-2; D is perhaps TRBD1 (5 bases). The germline CDR1 and CDR2 sequences are ENHRY and SYGVKD. The CDR3 has 13 amino acids. V lost 0 bases and J lost 7, with 9 bases in between. The DNA of the CDR3 is TGTGCCATCAGTGAGTCAGGGGTACTTGGCTACACCTTC. Protein product: CAISESGVLGYTF.

This clonotype occurred many times. One end of the junction is discordant with germline, which a read error may explain. The V gene is TRBV12-3 or TRBV12-4, the J gene TRBJ2-1; no clear D gene. This CDR3 comprises 11 residues. The CDR3 here is CASSPYYEQFF. The CDR3 DNA reads as TGTGCCAGCAGTCCCTACTATGAGCAGTTCTTC.

Turning to this clonotype: This sequence may be a read error, since a much larger clone differs from it by one base. V usage is TRBV7-2 and J usage is TRBJ2-1; no clear D. The CDR3 extends over 14 amino acids. In germline, CDR1 is SGHTA, CDR2 FQGNSA. V was trimmed by 8 bases and J by 6 bases, leaving 17 bases between them. The CDR3 DNA sequence: TGTGCCAGCGGCCTAGTAGGTAGTACCAATGAGCAGTTCTTC. It encodes CASGLVGSTNEQFF.

There are many counts of this clonotype. V and J are TRBV7-2 and TRBJ2-3; no reliable D call. The CDR3 length is 14 residues. The V end lost 5 bases, the J end lost 2 bases, and 11 bases lay between the germline ends. Germline lookup yields CDR1 SGHTA and CDR2 FQGNSA. In DNA form, the CDR3 reads TGTGCCAGCAGCCCCAATAGTTACACAGATACGCAGTATTTT. Encoded protein: CASSPNSYTDTQYF.

This clonotype was observed a handful of times. This chain uses TRBV6-1 with TRBJ2-7; D gene ambiguous. Trimming removed 0 bases from V and 0 bases from J, with 6 bases in between. Germline CDR1 is MNHNS and CDR2 is SASEGT. The CDR3 is 14 residues long. In nucleotides, the CDR3 is TGTGCCAGCAGTGAAGCCCGTTACTCCTACGAGCAGTACTTC. Protein sequence: CASSEARYSYEQYF.

This rearrangement joins TRBV11-2 to TRBJ2-2; 7 positions match TRBD2. The CDR3 contains 17 residues. Germline CDR1 SGHAT, CDR2 FQNNGV. J was trimmed by 1 base and V by 7 bases; bases with no gene match: 12. The CDR3 loop reads CASTLYLTSENTGELFF. The CDR3 DNA follows: TGTGCCAGCACCCTCTACCTTACTAGCGAGAACACCGGGGAGCTGTTTTTT.

In this sample, this clonotype turned up a few times. The CDR3 region is CASSRASNQPQHF. Here the CDR3 DNA reads TGTGCCAGTAGTCGGGCTAGCAATCAGCCCCAGCATTTT. V gene TRBV19 combines with J gene TRBJ1-5; D ambiguous. Per the germline V gene, CDR1 is LNHDA and CDR2 is SQIVND (reference sequence). The CDR3 extends over 13 amino acids. V was shortened by 5 bases and J by 0 bases, with 5 bases between the two germline ends.

This clonotype was picked up many times. V is TRBV12-3 or TRBV12-4 and J is TRBJ2-5; D is uncertain. The CDR3 is 16 amino acids. V was pared by 0 bases and J by 4 bases, with 15 bases between. CDR3 region: CASSLAGRRARETQYF. The DNA of the CDR3 is TGTGCCAGCAGTTTAGCGGGCAGGCGTGCACGAGAGACCCAGTACTTC.

This clonotype was counted many times. One end of the junction is discordant with germline, which a read error may explain. V is TRBV7-2 and J is TRBJ2-7, with 7 bases that match TRBD1. Per the germline V gene, CDR1 is SGHTA and CDR2 is FQGNSA. There are 13 residues in the CDR3. CDR3 DNA: TGTGCCAGCAGCTTAGCGAAGGAGACAGGGACGATCTTC. Translation: CASSLAKETGTIF.

V and J are TRBV7-3 and TRBJ2-5, with D possibly being TRBD1 or TRBD2 (5 bases each). The length of the CDR3 is 15 residues. V was shortened by 1 base and J by 5 bases, with 14 bases between the two germline ends. Germline values: CDR1 SGHTA, CDR2 FQGTGA. The DNA for the CDR3 is TGTGCCAGCAGCTTAAGGGGAGAGGGGCAGGAGACCCAGTACTTC. It encodes CASSLRGEGQETQYF.

This clonotype was seen ten or more times. This chain links TRBV7-9 with TRBJ1-1; 7 nucleotides match TRBD1. With V trimmed by 4 bases and J by 6 bases, 20 bases remained unmatched. The length of the CDR3 is 18 residues. Germline CDR1 and CDR2: SEHNR and FQNEAQ (reference sequence). CDR3 sequence (DNA): TGTGCCAGCAGCTCAATGGGACAGTTACCTCCCTCCGTGGCTGAAGCTTTCTTT. It is translated as CASSSMGQLPPSVAEAFF.

The chain uses TRBV7-3 and TRBJ2-3; D assignment may be TRBD1 or TRBD2 (6 bases each). This CDR3 spans 14 amino acids. The V end lost 7 bases, the J end lost 3 bases, and 14 bases lay between the germline ends. The germline gives CDR1 SGHTA, CDR2 FQGTGA. CDR3: CASTLGGRTDTQYF. The CDR3 coding sequence is TGTGCCAGCACCCTCGGGGGCCGTACAGATACGCAGTATTTT.

This clonotype was found many times. J is TRBJ1-6 and V is TRBV7-2; TRBD1 is a possible D gene (5 bases). Germline CDR1 reads SGHTA; CDR2 reads FQGNSA. The CDR3 sequence is 15 residues long. Trimming took off 4 bases at V and 0 bases at J, with 7 bases between the two ends. The CDR3 DNA sequence: TGTGCCAGCAGCTCCCAGGGCTCCTATAATTCACCCCTCCACTTT. Protein sequence: CASSSQGSYNSPLHF.

This rearrangement joins TRBV2 to TRBJ2-1, with D hard to call. V gave up 2 bases and J gave up 5 bases, with 16 bases separating them. The CDR3 has 16 amino acids. In germline, CDR1 is SNHLY, CDR2 FYNNEI. CDR3: CASSELELLGDNEQFF. As DNA, the CDR3 is TGTGCCAGCAGTGAACTGGAGTTATTAGGCGACAATGAGCAGTTCTTC.

This chain connects TRBV29-1 to TRBJ2-7; TRBD2 might be the D (6 bases). V shed 7 bases and J shed 8 bases, with 18 bases lying between them. The CDR3 extends over 12 amino acids. Germline CDR1 is SQVTM and CDR2 is ANQGSEA. DNA of the CDR3: TGCAGCGGGGCCCGGGACGGGGGAAAGCAGTACTTC. Translating gives CSGARDGGKQYF.

This clonotype was observed a handful of times. The genes are TRBV4-3 and TRBJ2-1, with no clear D. Looked up from germline, CDR1 is LGHNA and CDR2 is YSLEER. Trimming cost V 1 base and J 6 bases, with 13 bases left between them. The CDR3 contains 15 residues. The CDR3 sequence: CASSQVRLAINEQFF. The CDR3, as DNA: TGCGCCAGCAGCCAAGTCCGGCTGGCCATCAATGAGCAGTTCTTC.

This clonotype has a handful of counts. The chain is built from TRBV7-9 and TRBJ1-1; D is uncertain. Germline V gene lookup returns CDR1 SEHNR and CDR2 FQNEAQ (reference sequence). The CDR3 covers 13 residues. Trimming took off 6 bases at V and 2 bases at J, with 10 bases between the two ends. The CDR3 loop is CASRLTLNTEAFF. In DNA, the CDR3 is TGTGCCAGCAGGCTCACATTAAACACTGAAGCTTTCTTT.

The V and J genes are TRBV11-2 and TRBJ2-3; weak D call: TRBD1 (5 bases). The germline V gene encodes CDR1 SGHAT and CDR2 FQNNGV. Trimming cost V 5 bases and J 2 bases, with 11 bases left between them. The CDR3 is made up of 14 amino acids. CDR3 residues: CASSTWTNTDTQYF. CDR3 nucleotide sequence: TGTGCCAGCAGCACATGGACAAACACAGATACGCAGTATTTT.